The present entry profiles one TCR beta chain with its context. Alpha- and beta-chain coverage of first-strand cDNA came from TRAV- and TRBV-specific primers. Over around 19 PCR cycles, TCRs were amplified from a constant-region primer and V-primer adapter. MiXCR was run by TCRdb on the reads, yielding one entry per CDR3 protein. Of about 30,000 distinct CDR3 sequences listed, 45% to 55% are singletons. This sample was included in a study of low-dose radiotherapy and immunotherapy resistance in tumors. Time point specified: after trial treatment. Described treatment: LDRT plus nivolumab, ipilimumab, low-dose cyclophosphamide and aspirin (RACIN trial). Germline-derived CDR1 and CDR2 are SGHNT and YYREEE (reference sequence). The CDR3 loop spans 19 amino acids. With 3 bases removed from V and 2 bases from J, the gap between germline ends came to 26 bases.

The sequenced sample was PBMCs, obtained after low-dose radiotherapy plus immunotherapy. The source is a male donor with gallbladder cancer. The genes are TRBV5-4 and TRBJ2-5, with D possibly being TRBD1 (6 bases). DNA for the CDR3: TGTGCCAGCAGCTCCCCCCACACGCAAAAAGGGACACTTCAAGAGACCCAGTACTTC. Protein product: CASSSPHTQKGTLQETQYF.